This T cell receptor (beta chain) was observed in a study of blood T cell repertoires in COVID-19. The authors' processing: Researchers report that nucleated cell counts were estimated from reference gene primer amplification. Sequencing was performed with immunoSEQ multiplex PCR; in TCRdb, only in-frame clones are kept and a portion is missing. Clonal size and the V and J genes are those of that table, whereas D and trimming came from the DNA. The sample carries approximately 200,000 clones, around 90% recorded once. The CDR3 extends over 15 amino acids. Germline-derived CDR1 and CDR2 are MNHEY and SMNVEV (reference sequence). Between the trimmed V and J ends, which lost 2 bases and 3 bases, there was a span of 11 bases. This study enrolled people aged roughly 18 to 90 from about 26 US geographic areas. Participant-reported clinical history was the basis for cohort assignment.

The receptor was derived from a woman aged 25 to 39 who had recovered from COVID-19. Sequencing was carried out using PBMCs or T cells enriched from blood (not recorded which). The J gene is TRBJ1-5, the V gene TRBV27; D unclear. CDR3 in amino acids: CASSLVRADNQPQHF. The CDR3 region has the DNA TGTGCCAGCAGTTTAGTGAGAGCTGACAATCAGCCCCAGCATTTT.